This T cell receptor (beta chain) came from a study of cytomegalovirus exposure and HLA in healthy donors. Study conclusions and caveats: Most TCR sequences were rare, but some public TCRs occurred in many donors. Reports indicated that the classifier achieved high specificity and sensitivity in diagnosing cytomegalovirus status. In vitro confirmation showed three CMV-associated chains to be CMV antigen specific. Clusters of TCRs from the first cohort tended to co-occur in the roughly 120 validation repertoires (as a later analysis found).

Sequencing was performed with immunoSEQ multiplex PCR; in TCRdb, only in-frame clones are kept and a portion is missing. The top ten clones hold roughly 6.7% of a sample with roughly 130,000 clones, approximately 90% of them seen once. As to this clone: What it binds is unknown.

CDR1 SNHLY and CDR2 FYNNEI come from the germline V gene. The V segment lost 10 bases and the J segment 0 bases; nucleotides outside the gene matches: 6. The CDR3 is 15 residues long. Sequenced input: PBMCs. V and J are TRBV2 and TRBJ2-5; 12 bases align to TRBD2. The receptor was isolated from a woman in her 30s in good health and CMV-seropositive. The CDR3 loop is CANQGTSGYQETQYF. The CDR3 DNA follows: TGTGCCAACCAAGGGACTAGCGGGTACCAAGAGACCCAGTACTTC.